This T cell receptor beta chain is drawn from a study of CD8 T cells in ankylosing spondylitis. On this clonotype itself: Its target is not known.

With molecular barcodes, quantitative 5'-RACE was used to make the TCR beta libraries. In TCRdb, the 5' RACE reads were re-called with MiXCR into one record per CDR3 protein. The sample yields hundreds of thousands of distinct CDR3 sequences, roughly 17% seen once. The CDR3 is 13 residues long. Losses at the gene ends were 3 bases for V and 3 bases for J; bases not matched to a gene: 4. Germline loops: CDR1 SQVTM, CDR2 ANQGSEA. General study findings and limits: In ankylosing spondylitis blood, a motif of about eight highly homologous TCR beta variants appeared characteristic. Peripheral blood held disease-linked clones only at relatively low frequency, and these were CD8+. Researchers reportedly found disease-linked clones significantly enriched in matched ankylosing spondylitis synovial fluid.

The rearrangement links TRBV29-1 to TRBJ2-7; TRBD1 aligns across 8 bases. The material sequenced was blood, either unsorted or a sorted T cell fraction (not recorded which). The clonotype was recovered from a male donor with ankylosing spondylitis. CDR3 nucleotide sequence: TGCAGCGTTGACAGAGGACAGGGCTACGAGCAGTACTTC. It specifies CSVDRGQGYEQYF.